This T cell receptor (beta chain) was sequenced for a study of blood T cell repertoires in COVID-19. Original data processing: Estimates of nucleated cell counts were drawn from the amplification of reference gene primers. TCRdb keeps only in-frame clones here, not all; method: immunoSEQ multiplex PCR. V and J calls and clone size are given by that table; D and trimming were obtained from the DNA. The table lists around 250,000 clones, about four fifths of them singletons. The CDR3 consists of 14 residues. Germline V CDR1 and CDR2: MNHNS, SASEGT. V lost 1 base and J lost 5, with 10 bases in between. Cohort 3 donors counted as recovered after two negative PCRs, clearance, or resolved symptoms.

What was sequenced was PBMCs or T cells enriched from blood (not recorded which). This receptor was taken from a man between 45 and 60 years old who had recovered from COVID-19. V is TRBV6-1 and J is TRBJ2-3; a possible D gene is TRBD2 (6 bases). The CDR3 region is CASSEGDSRDTQYF. In nucleotides, the CDR3 is TGTGCCAGCAGTGAAGGGGACTCCCGAGATACGCAGTATTTT.